This TCR beta chain derives from a study of control samples from healthy donors and cancer patients. Here immunoSEQ multiplex PCR was the method, and the copy in TCRdb shows in-frame clones only, minus some. The data show 250,000 to 300,000 clones, approximately 80% seen once. CDR1 and CDR2 from the germline V gene are LGHNA and YNFKEQ. This CDR3 spans 15 amino acids. V gave up 0 bases and J gave up 4 bases, with 9 bases separating them. The genes are TRBV4-2 and TRBJ2-2; no reliable D call. Sequenced sample: PBMCs. This TCR was recovered from a woman in her fifties or sixties with lung cancer. CDR3 residues: CASSQERVSTGELFF. The CDR3 nucleotides are TGTGCCAGCAGCCAAGAAAGGGTTTCCACCGGGGAGCTGTTTTTT.